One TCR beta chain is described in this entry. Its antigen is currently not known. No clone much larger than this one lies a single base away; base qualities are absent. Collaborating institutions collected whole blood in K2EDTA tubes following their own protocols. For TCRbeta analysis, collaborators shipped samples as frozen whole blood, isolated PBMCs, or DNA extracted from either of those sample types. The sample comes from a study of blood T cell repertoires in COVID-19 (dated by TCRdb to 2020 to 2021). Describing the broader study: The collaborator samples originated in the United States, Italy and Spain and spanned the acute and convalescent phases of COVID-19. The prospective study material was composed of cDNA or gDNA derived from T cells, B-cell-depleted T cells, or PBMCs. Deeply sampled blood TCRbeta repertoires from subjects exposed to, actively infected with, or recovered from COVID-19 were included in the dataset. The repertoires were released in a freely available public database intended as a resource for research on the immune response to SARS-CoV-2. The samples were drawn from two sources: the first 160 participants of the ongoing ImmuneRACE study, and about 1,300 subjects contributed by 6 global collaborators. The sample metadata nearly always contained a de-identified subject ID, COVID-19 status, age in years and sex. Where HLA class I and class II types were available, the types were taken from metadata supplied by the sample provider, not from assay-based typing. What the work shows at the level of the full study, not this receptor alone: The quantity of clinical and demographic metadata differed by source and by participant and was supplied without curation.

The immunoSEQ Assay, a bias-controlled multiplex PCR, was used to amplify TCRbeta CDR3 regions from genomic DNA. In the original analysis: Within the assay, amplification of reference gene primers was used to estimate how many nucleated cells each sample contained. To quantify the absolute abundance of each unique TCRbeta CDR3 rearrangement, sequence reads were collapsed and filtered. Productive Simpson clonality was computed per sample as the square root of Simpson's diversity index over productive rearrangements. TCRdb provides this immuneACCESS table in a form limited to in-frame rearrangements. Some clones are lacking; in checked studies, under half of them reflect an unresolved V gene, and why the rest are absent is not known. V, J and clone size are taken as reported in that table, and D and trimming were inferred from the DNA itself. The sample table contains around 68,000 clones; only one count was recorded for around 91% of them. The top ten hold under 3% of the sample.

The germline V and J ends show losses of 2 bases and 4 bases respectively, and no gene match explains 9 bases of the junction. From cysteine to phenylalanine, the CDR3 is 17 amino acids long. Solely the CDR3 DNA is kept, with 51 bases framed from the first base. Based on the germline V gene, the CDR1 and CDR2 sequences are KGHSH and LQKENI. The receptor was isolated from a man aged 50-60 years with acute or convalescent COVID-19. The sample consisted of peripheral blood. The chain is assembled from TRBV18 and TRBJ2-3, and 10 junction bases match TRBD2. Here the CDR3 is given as CASSPSPSLAGADTQYF. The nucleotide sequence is TGTGCCAGCTCACCATCCCCGAGTCTAGCGGGAGCAGATACGCAGTATTTT.